The present TCR beta chain was sequenced within a study of beta chain features in type 1 diabetes. In the study overall: The samples had 85 million to 140 million sorted cells examined in all. Study observations and caveats: People with Type 1 diabetes carried modestly yet significantly shorter TCRB CDR3s in all four CD4+ subsets.

Investigators reverse transcribed all isolated RNA, so they sequenced expressed TCRB transcripts. Some 3.3 million reads per sample on average were obtained from naive, central memory and regulatory T cell samples. Method: immunoSEQ multiplex PCR; TCRdb's copy keeps in-frame clones and lacks some. The profile shows around 650,000 clones, about an eighth of them singletons. Of note for this clone: Its antigen is not identified.

V was shortened by 1 base and J by 1 base, with 6 bases between the two germline ends. Germline loops: CDR1 SGHNT, CDR2 YYREEE (reference sequence). This CDR3 spans 14 amino acids. J is TRBJ2-1 and V is TRBV5-4; the D gene is possibly TRBD1 (5 bases). The sample comprised naive CD4+ T cells from blood. This TCR derives from a man aged 30 to 45 with type 1 diabetes. CDR3 protein: CASSLQGSYNEQFF. In DNA, the CDR3 is TGTGCCAGCAGCTTGCAGGGTTCCTACAATGAGCAGTTCTTC.